The 24 T cell receptor beta chains below all came from one sample that was sequenced in a study of technical replicates of blood from a few donors (dated by TCRdb to about 2017). Library generation was performed with the immunoSEQ multiplex PCR assay. The clones in this table, taken by TCRdb from immuneACCESS, are in-frame only. Not every clone is retained; where verified, under half of the shortfall comes from an unresolved V gene, and the cause of the rest is unknown. This sample comprises some 56,000 clones, about 95% of them detected only once. The ten largest clones take up just over 3% of the sample. The sequenced sample was PBMCs. Receptors originate from a human donor in good health. Some clones in this sample may be carry-over from other donors' samples.

The V call is TRBV5-1, the J call TRBJ2-2; D ambiguous. CDR1 is SGHRS, CDR2 YFSETQ, per germline. The CDR3 has 15 amino acids. Trimming took off 0 bases at V and 1 base at J, with 7 bases between the two ends. The CDR3 is CASSLDLLNTGELFF. CDR3 sequence (DNA): TGCGCCAGCAGCTTGGATCTATTGAACACCGGGGAGCTGTTTTTT.

The chain is built from TRBV7-2 and TRBJ1-3, with D perhaps TRBD1 (5 bases). The CDR3 sequence is 15 residues long. Germline CDR1 SGHTA, CDR2 FQGNSA. V was trimmed by 2 bases and J by 0 bases, leaving 8 bases between them. The CDR3 reads CASSLSGFSGNTIYF. CDR3 coding DNA: TGTGCCAGCAGCTTATCAGGGTTCTCTGGAAACACCATATATTTT.

This chain joins TRBV7-2 and TRBJ2-1; tentatively, D is TRBD1 (6 bases). V lost 1 base to trimming and J lost 3 bases, with 13 bases between them. The V gene's germline CDR1 is SGHTA and CDR2 FQGNSA. The CDR3 totals 16 residues. The CDR3 nucleotides read TGTGCCAGCAGCTTAGACCCGGGACACCGCTACAATGAGCAGTTCTTC. Translating it yields CASSLDPGHRYNEQFF.

This clone came up once. The genes are TRBV5-1 and TRBJ2-1; TRBD2 aligns across 9 bases. The J segment lost 4 bases and the V segment lost 4 bases, leaving 6 bases of the junction unmatched. The CDR3 sequence is 15 residues long. Germline V gene data show CDR1 as SGHRS and CDR2 as YFSETQ. The CDR3 DNA sequence: TGCGCCAGCAGCCTTTCGGGACTAGCATACAATGAGCAGTTCTTC. It encodes CASSLSGLAYNEQFF.

The J gene is TRBJ1-5, the V gene TRBV6-1; the D is unclear. Trimming stripped 6 bases from V and 3 bases from J, with 15 bases between. The CDR3 loop spans 15 amino acids. Germline V gives CDR1 MNHNS, CDR2 SASEGT. CDR3 amino acids: CASRQSNTLNQPQHF. DNA of the CDR3: TGTGCCAGCAGACAGTCCAACACCCTCAATCAGCCCCAGCATTTT.

This clone came up once. This chain uses TRBV13 with TRBJ2-6, with 12 nucleotides matching TRBD1. The V and J ends lost 3 bases and 2 bases, in that order; junction bases with no gene match: 11. CDR1 PRHDT and CDR2 FYEKMQ come from the germline V gene (reference sequence). The CDR3 covers 20 residues. The CDR3 DNA reads as TGTGCCAGCAGCTTCGGGAGGGACAGGGGGCGCATAGCTGGGGCCAACGTCCTGACTTTC. Its translation is CASSFGRDRGRIAGANVLTF.

This clone has only one observation. V usage is TRBV4-2 and J usage is TRBJ2-1; TRBD2 is a possible D gene (6 bases). With 4 bases removed from V and 0 bases from J, the gap between germline ends came to 10 bases. The CDR3 contains 15 residues. Germline lookup yields CDR1 LGHNA and CDR2 YNFKEQ. This CDR3 reads CASSPEGSSYNEQFF. In nucleotides, the CDR3 is TGTGCCAGCAGCCCGGAGGGTAGCTCCTACAATGAGCAGTTCTTC.

The CDR3: CASSAWGGAGANVLTF. The DNA for the CDR3 is TGTGCCAGCAGTGCATGGGGGGGTGCTGGGGCCAACGTCCTGACTTTC. V gene TRBV7-3 combines with J gene TRBJ2-6, with TRBD2 identical over 7 bases. CDR1 and CDR2 (germline): SGHTA, FQGTGA. Trimming removed 6 bases from V and 2 bases from J; junction bases left unmatched: 7. This CDR3 comprises 16 residues.

Points on this clone: Distinct nucleotide sequences in the sample also encode this CDR3. The V and J genes are TRBV9 and TRBJ1-2; a possible D gene is TRBD1 (6 bases). CDR1 SGDLS and CDR2 YYNGEE come from the germline V gene. CDR3 length equals 14 residues. Trimming pared 0 bases from V and 2 bases from J, leaving 8 bases between. The CDR3, as DNA: TGTGCCAGCAGCGTAGGACAGGCGAACTATGGCTACACCTTC. This sequence encodes CASSVGQANYGYTF.

The chain couples TRBV6-1 to TRBJ2-1; TRBD1 matches at 8 bases. This CDR3 has 15 amino acids. Trimming cost V 6 bases and J 7 bases; bases outside gene matches: 11. CDR1 and CDR2 from the germline V gene are MNHNS and SASEGT. Written as DNA, the CDR3 is TGTGCCAGCAGACCCCCCGGACAGGGTCGGAATGAGCAGTTCTTC. Amino acid sequence: CASRPPGQGRNEQFF.

The rearrangement uses TRBV2 and TRBJ2-3, with TRBD2 identical over 9 bases. Germline V gives CDR1 SNHLY, CDR2 FYNNEI. The V and J ends lost 6 bases and 4 bases, in that order; junction bases with no gene match: 8. The CDR3 is 15 residues long. The CDR3 here is CASRATSGRADTQYF. CDR3 sequence (DNA): TGTGCCAGCAGGGCGACTAGCGGCCGCGCAGATACGCAGTATTTT.

The chain is built from TRBV7-3 and TRBJ2-1, with 7 positions matching TRBD1. The V gene's germline CDR1 is SGHTA and CDR2 FQGTGA. The CDR3 length is 12 residues. The V segment lost 5 bases and the J segment 10 bases; nucleotides outside the gene matches: 5. The CDR3 protein is CASSATQGEQFF. CDR3 nucleotides: TGTGCCAGCAGCGCTACACAGGGGGAGCAGTTCTTC. Using reference TRBV7-3 and TRBJ2-1 for the parts outside the CDR3, the full variable domain is GAGVSQTPSNKVTEKGKYVELRCDPISGHTALYWYRQSLGQGPEFLIYFQGTGAADDSGLPNDRFFAVRPEGSVSTLKIQRTERGDSAVYLCASSATQGEQFFGPGTRLTVL.

The rearrangement joins TRBV27 to TRBJ2-1; 8 nucleotides agree with TRBD2. Germline-derived CDR1 and CDR2 are MNHEY and SMNVEV (reference sequence). V gave up 5 bases and J gave up 8 bases; unmatched junction bases: 8. The CDR3 is 14 residues long. The CDR3 nucleotides read TGTGCCAGCAGTACGGGGGGGGCATTGGATGAGCAGTTCTTC. This sequence encodes CASSTGGALDEQFF.

The count of this clone is one. V gene TRBV2 combines with J gene TRBJ2-7; D unresolved. The CDR3 covers 15 residues. The germline V and J ends were trimmed by 5 bases and 3 bases, with 17 bases remaining between them. Germline V gene data show CDR1 as SNHLY and CDR2 as FYNNEI. The chain's CDR3 is CASSITPPTIYEQYF. The CDR3 coding sequence is TGTGCCAGCAGTATAACTCCTCCTACCATCTACGAGCAGTACTTC.

The genes are TRBV6-5 and TRBJ2-3; maybe TRBD2 (7 bases). CDR1 is MNHEY and CDR2 is SVGAGI in the germline V gene. V lost 2 bases and J 5 bases, leaving 17 bases between the germline ends. The CDR3 runs 16 residues. The CDR3 loop reads CASSYGAGEQGDTQYF. CDR3 nucleotides: TGTGCCAGCAGTTACGGGGCGGGGGAACAGGGAGATACGCAGTATTTT.

This sequence joins TRBV10-3 and TRBJ2-5; 11 bases agree with TRBD1. CDR3 length: 14 amino acids. With V trimmed by 5 bases and J by 5 bases, 4 bases remained unmatched. Germline V gene data show CDR1 as ENHRY and CDR2 as SYGVKD. CDR3 sequence (DNA): TGTGCCATCAGTCCGGGACAGGGGGAGGAGACCCAGTACTTC. Translation gives CAISPGQGEETQYF.

The J gene is TRBJ2-7, the V gene TRBV5-5; D might be TRBD1 (5 bases). CDR1 SGHKS and CDR2 YYEKEE come from the germline V gene (reference sequence). The CDR3 consists of 13 residues. V was shortened by 1 base and J by 11 bases, with 16 bases between the two germline ends. The CDR3 loop is CASSLYTEQVKYF. The CDR3 DNA sequence: TGTGCCAGCAGCTTGTACACGGAACAGGTCAAGTACTTC.

The CDR3 coding sequence is TGTGCCAGCTCACCGAGGGGGACTAGTGGGGATGAGCAGTTCTTC. Its protein is CASSPRGTSGDEQFF. The V call is TRBV18, the J call TRBJ2-1; TRBD2 aligns across 8 bases. The CDR3 is made up of 15 amino acids. The trim removed 3 bases at V and 8 bases at J, leaving 9 bases unmatched. Germline loops: CDR1 KGHSH, CDR2 LQKENI.

The chain employs TRBV5-8 and TRBJ1-1; 7 nucleotides align to TRBD1. After removal of 3 bases from V and 1 base from J, the junction contained 6 bases not matched to a gene. Germline loops: CDR1 SGHTS, CDR2 YDEGEE. This CDR3 region has 15 residues. The CDR3 DNA follows: TGTGCCAGCAGCTCCTCTTGGACAGGGAACACTGAAGCTTTCTTT. Translating it yields CASSSSWTGNTEAFF. The full variable domain, in which reference TRBV5-8 and TRBJ1-1 provide the parts outside the CDR3, is EAGVTQSPTHLIKTRGQQATLRCSPISGHTSVYWYQQALGLGLQFLLWYDEGEERNRGNFPPRFSGRQFPNYSSELNVNALELEDSALYLCASSSSWTGNTEAFFGQGTRLTVV.

This chain uses TRBV6-1 with TRBJ2-7; 7 bases align to TRBD2. Per germline, CDR1 MNHNS and CDR2 SASEGT. V lost 7 bases and J lost 4; bases outside the gene matches: 7. The CDR3 is 13 residues long. The CDR3 nucleotides read TGTGCCAGCACCGGGGGGAGCCTATACGAGCAGTACTTC. It specifies CASTGGSLYEQYF.

The chain combines TRBV27 with TRBJ2-7; a possible D gene is TRBD2 (7 bases). This CDR3 comprises 15 residues. V lost 2 bases and J 3 bases, leaving 14 bases between the germline ends. Germline CDR1 and CDR2: MNHEY and SMNVEV (reference sequence). CDR3 loop: CASSLVGGAFYEQYF. Here the CDR3 DNA reads TGTGCCAGCAGTTTAGTTGGGGGGGCTTTCTACGAGCAGTACTTC.

The genes are TRBV5-1 and TRBJ2-1; possibly TRBD1 for D (5 bases). The V gene lost 4 bases and the J gene lost 10 bases, with 9 bases spanning the gap. Looked up from germline, CDR1 is SGHRS and CDR2 is YFSETQ. The CDR3 consists of 11 residues. The CDR3 bases are TGCGCCAGCAGCCGTCCAGGGGAGCAGTTCTTC. This codes for CASSRPGEQFF. Filled out from reference TRBV5-1 and TRBJ2-1, the complete variable domain reads KAGVTQTPRYLIKTRGQQVTLSCSPISGHRSVSWYQQTPGQGLQFLFEYFSETQRNKGNFPGRFSGRQFSNSRSEMNVSTLELGDSALYLCASSRPGEQFFGPGTRLTVL.

This chain joins TRBV5-1 and TRBJ2-7; 9 bases line up with TRBD1. The ends lost 0 bases at V and 8 bases at J; junction bases unmatched: 12. The germline V gene has CDR1 SGHRS and CDR2 YFSETQ. This CDR3 spans 16 amino acids. The CDR3 coding sequence is TGCGCCAGCAGCTTGGCCGGGACAGGGAATACTGTCAAGCAGTACTTC. Encoded protein: CASSLAGTGNTVKQYF.

The chain recombines TRBV29-1 with TRBJ2-5, with D uncertain. Trimming left V 2 bases short and J 2 bases short, with 3 bases between. In germline, CDR1 is SQVTM, CDR2 ANQGSEA. The CDR3 extends over 11 amino acids. DNA for the CDR3: TGCAGCGTTGAACAGCAAGAGACCCAGTACTTC. This encodes CSVEQQETQYF.